The source of this TCR beta chain is a study of blood T cell repertoires in COVID-19. After removal of 3 bases from V and 0 bases from J, the junction contained 1 base not matched to a gene. CDR1 SGDLS and CDR2 YYNGEE come from the germline V gene. The length of the CDR3 is 15 residues. The protocol was immunoSEQ multiplex PCR, while the TCRdb copy is restricted to in-frame clones and leaves out a portion. The repertoire holds about 170,000 clones, about 85% seen once, with around 7% in the top ten. Sample: peripheral blood. The sequence came from an elderly man with COVID-19, enrolled during active disease. The chain carries TRBV9 and TRBJ1-2; the match to TRBD1 covers 11 bases. As DNA, the CDR3 is TGTGCCAGCAGCGGGGGACAGGGGGCTAACTATGGCTACACCTTC. Translation gives CASSGGQGANYGYTF.